This TCR beta chain came from a study of blood T cell repertoires in COVID-19 (TCRdb year 2020). Study-wide context: Samples covering the acute and convalescent phases of COVID-19 were provided by collaborators in the United States, Italy and Spain. The prospective study material was composed of cDNA or gDNA derived from T cells, B-cell-depleted T cells, or PBMCs. Deeply sampled blood TCRbeta repertoires from subjects exposed to, actively infected with, or recovered from COVID-19 were included in the dataset. The repertoires were released in a freely available public database meant as a resource for research on the immune response to SARS-CoV-2. The samples were drawn from the first 160 participants of the ongoing ImmuneRACE study and from roughly 1,300 subjects provided by 6 global collaborators. The sample metadata nearly always contained a de-identified subject ID, COVID-19 status, age in years and sex. Where available, HLA class I and class II types were taken from metadata supplied by the sample provider and were not determined by assay-based typing.

Whole blood was collected in K2EDTA tubes by collaborating institutions according to the institutions' own protocols. Collaborator samples were shipped for TCRbeta analysis as frozen whole blood, isolated PBMCs, or DNA extracted from either sample type. Results and caveats for the whole study, not just this receptor: The quantity of clinical and demographic metadata differed by source and by participant and was supplied without curation.

Deletion took 7 bases off V and 1 base off J, with a span of 8 bases between the germline ends. For CDR1 and CDR2, the germline V gene lists MDHEN and SYDVKM. The CDR3 has 13 amino acids, counting the end cysteine and phenylalanine. Only the CDR3 part of the read is kept: 39 bases, read in frame from the first base. The table lists this clone with a count of one. The target of this receptor is not known. There are no base qualities to consult, and no much larger clone falls within one base. The immunoSEQ Assay, a bias-controlled multiplex PCR, was used to amplify TCRbeta CDR3 regions from genomic DNA. Regarding the original processing steps: The number of nucleated cells in each sample was estimated by amplification of reference gene primers within the assay. To quantify the absolute abundance of each unique TCRbeta CDR3 rearrangement, sequence reads were collapsed and filtered. For each sample, productive Simpson clonality was calculated by taking the square root of Simpson's diversity index across productive rearrangements. TCRdb took over this immuneACCESS table, retaining in-frame rearrangements with V and J assigned. Such tables are incomplete; in checked studies, under half of the missing clones stem from an unresolved V gene, and the remainder is unexplained. V, J and clone size were drawn from that table, and D and trimming were deduced from the DNA. The sample table contains tens of thousands of clones; only one count was recorded for 87% of them. Clones ranked in the top ten supply over 9% of the sample.

Recombination joined TRBV28 with TRBJ2-1; there is no confident call for the D gene. This receptor was taken from a human donor with acute or convalescent COVID-19. The donor label of this sample is uncertain. Sequenced input: peripheral blood. The CDR3: CASTYGSYNEQFF. The nucleotides are TGTGCCAGCACCTACGGGTCCTACAATGAGCAGTTCTTC.